This TCR beta chain was recovered during a study of blood T cell repertoires in COVID-19. Source study methods: Scientists estimated how many nucleated cells there were by amplifying reference gene primers. The table came from immunoSEQ multiplex PCR; TCRdb's copy has only in-frame clones and leaves some out. The V and J calls and clone size were taken over from that table, and D and trimming were inferred from the DNA. The table lists about 380,000 clones, roughly 90% of them singletons, with over 1% in the top ten. Trimming stripped 3 bases from V and 7 bases from J, with 15 bases between. Germline V gene lookup returns CDR1 LGHDT and CDR2 YNNKEL (reference sequence). The CDR3 sequence is 15 residues long.

This receptor was taken from a man in his forties with acute or convalescent COVID-19. Sequencing input: peripheral blood. The chain joins TRBV3-1 (or the pseudogene TRBV3-2) to TRBJ1-4; TRBD1 might be the D (5 bases). The CDR3 sequence is CASSHLFDQGEKLFF. The CDR3 region has the DNA TGTGCCAGCAGCCACCTCTTTGACCAGGGTGAAAAACTGTTTTTT.